These 23 T cell receptor beta chains originate from one sample sequenced in a study of radiotherapy plus CTLA-4 blockade in lung cancer. Measured with immunoSEQ multiplex PCR; TCRdb has only the in-frame clones, and not every one. The data hold fewer than 70,000 clones, with 70% to 80% observed a single time. Specimen: peripheral blood, collected from a patient treated with radiotherapy plus ipilimumab. These receptors were taken from a human donor with non-small cell lung cancer who had a complete response to radiotherapy plus ipilimumab.

The CDR3 region is CSVVGGVTGELFF. The CDR3 DNA is TGCAGCGTTGTAGGAGGGGTCACCGGGGAGCTGTTTTTT. This rearrangement joins TRBV29-1 to TRBJ2-2, with TRBD2 as a possible D gene (6 bases). Germline CDR1 is SQVTM and CDR2 is ANQGSEA. V gave up 4 bases and J gave up 4 bases, with 10 bases separating them. The CDR3 is made up of 13 amino acids.

The table lists this clone with a few counts. The rearrangement joins TRBV29-1 to TRBJ2-1; unclear D gene. Trimming stripped 4 bases from V and 4 bases from J, with 8 bases between. The length of the CDR3 is 12 residues. CDR1 SQVTM and CDR2 ANQGSEA come from the germline V gene. Here the CDR3 DNA reads TGCAGCGTTGTTAGGGCTTACAATGAGCAGTTCTTC. It specifies CSVVRAYNEQFF.

This clone was counted only a few times. This same CDR3 is encoded by further DNA sequences in the sample. The chain joins TRBV9 to TRBJ2-5, with 11 bases fitting TRBD2. The CDR3 has 15 residues. V lost 0 bases and J lost 5; bases outside the gene matches: 3. Germline V gene sequence: CDR1 SGDLS, CDR2 YYNGEE. DNA for the CDR3: TGTGCCAGCAGCGTAGATAGCGGGAGGGGGGAGACCCAGTACTTC. Its translation is CASSVDSGRGETQYF.

The rearrangement links TRBV4-3 to TRBJ2-1; the match to TRBD2 covers 9 bases. The CDR3 loop spans 15 amino acids. J lost 5 bases, V lost 5 bases, and 7 bases had no gene match. CDR1 and CDR2 (germline): LGHNA, YSLEER. CDR3 sequence: CASSAGGLANNEQFF. CDR3 nucleotides: TGCGCCAGCAGCGCAGGGGGACTAGCCAACAATGAGCAGTTCTTC.

The J gene is TRBJ2-1, the V gene TRBV18; TRBD2 aligns across 8 bases. Trimming at V came to 3 bases and at J to 9 bases, leaving 7 bases not matched to a gene. The CDR3 is 14 residues long. The germline V gene encodes CDR1 KGHSH and CDR2 LQKENI. The CDR3 protein is CASSPPGAGGEQFF. In DNA, the CDR3 is TGTGCCAGCTCACCCCCCGGCGCGGGAGGTGAGCAGTTCTTC. Together with reference TRBV18 and TRBJ2-1, the CDR3 gives the full variable domain: NAGVMQNPRHLVRRRGQEARLRCSPMKGHSHVYWYRQLPEEGLKFMVYLQKENIIDESGMPKERFSAEFPKEGPSILRIQQVVRGDSAAYFCASSPPGAGGEQFFGPGTRLTVL.

V is TRBV7-9 and J is TRBJ1-1; the D gene is possibly TRBD1 (6 bases). This CDR3 region has 14 residues. CDR1 is SEHNR and CDR2 is FQNEAQ in the germline V gene (reference sequence). V dropped 2 bases and J dropped 4 bases, with 11 bases sitting between them. The CDR3 here is CASSLRTEITEAFF. The DNA of the CDR3 is TGTGCCAGCAGCTTAAGGACAGAGATCACTGAAGCTTTCTTT. Full variable domain (outside the CDR3, taken from reference TRBV7-9 and TRBJ1-1): DTGVSQNPRHKITKRGQNVTFRCDPISEHNRLYWYRQTLGQGPEFLTYFQNEAQLEKSRLLSDRFSAERPKGSFSTLEIQRTEQGDSAMYLCASSLRTEITEAFFGQGTRLTVV.

The V call is TRBV2, the J call TRBJ2-1; D unresolved. Germline CDR1 SNHLY, CDR2 FYNNEI. V was cut by 1 base and J by 4 bases, with 11 bases left in between. This CDR3 is 15 amino acids long. This CDR3 reads CASSEDGTLYNEQFF. The CDR3 nucleotides are TGTGCCAGCAGTGAAGACGGCACCCTATACAATGAGCAGTTCTTC. Full variable domain (outside the CDR3, taken from reference TRBV2 and TRBJ2-1): EPEVTQTPSHQVTQMGQEVILRCVPISNHLYFYWYRQILGQKVEFLVSFYNNEISEKSEIFDDQFSVERPDGSNFTLKIRSTKLEDSAMYFCASSEDGTLYNEQFFGPGTRLTVL.

The CDR3 spells CASSPLGGRASETQYF. The CDR3 nucleotides read TGTGCCAGCAGCCCCCTGGGCGGGAGGGCCTCAGAGACCCAGTACTTC. The J gene is TRBJ2-5, the V gene TRBV11-3; 9 nucleotides align to TRBD2. The V and J ends lost 5 bases and 4 bases, in that order; junction bases with no gene match: 11. This CDR3 spans 16 amino acids. Per the germline V gene, CDR1 is SGHNT and CDR2 is YENEEA.

The V and J genes are TRBV29-1 and TRBJ2-1; maybe TRBD2 (7 bases). The germline gives CDR1 SQVTM, CDR2 ANQGSEA. The V gene lost 1 base and the J gene lost 6 bases, with 13 bases spanning the gap. The CDR3 is made up of 14 amino acids. CDR3 protein: CSVEGRGAFNEQFF. CDR3 nucleotide sequence: TGCAGCGTTGAAGGCCGGGGGGCCTTCAATGAGCAGTTCTTC.

This sequence joins TRBV7-9 and TRBJ2-3; the D gene could be TRBD1 or TRBD2 (5 bases each). The CDR3 is 15 residues long. Germline CDR1 reads SEHNR; CDR2 reads FQNEAQ (reference sequence). Deletions cut 1 base from V and 4 bases from J, with 12 bases between. The DNA for the CDR3 is TGTGCCAGCAGCTTAGTCTCTACGGGGCCAGATACGCAGTATTTT. This encodes CASSLVSTGPDTQYF.

This clone has only one observation. This chain links TRBV18 with TRBJ1-2; 7 bases match TRBD1. The junction had 12 bases not matched to a gene; V was cut back by 3 bases and J by 5 bases. This CDR3 contains 16 residues. Germline CDR1 is KGHSH and CDR2 is LQKENI. This chain's CDR3 is CASSPTTGDRGYGYTF. As DNA, the CDR3 is TGTGCCAGCTCACCGACCACCGGGGACAGAGGTTATGGCTACACCTTC.

This chain links TRBV6-1 with TRBJ2-3, with unresolved D. The CDR3 runs to 11 residues. V was cut by 5 bases and J by 6 bases, with 6 bases left in between. Germline V lookup: CDR1 MNHNS, CDR2 SASEGT. The CDR3 DNA reads as TGTGCCAGCAGTTCCTTTGATACGCAGTATTTT. Amino acid sequence: CASSSFDTQYF.

The chain combines TRBV21-1 with TRBJ2-7. TRBV21-1 is termed a pseudogene. The length of the CDR3 is 14 residues. For the CDR3, the DNA is TGTGCCAGCAGCAAAGGGGGTGGCCACTACGAGCAGTACGTC. It yields the protein CASSKGGGHYEQYV.

The V gene is TRBV13, the J gene TRBJ2-1; D not certain. Trimming left V 0 bases short and J 5 bases short, with 5 bases between. CDR1 is PRHDT and CDR2 is FYEKMQ in the germline V gene (reference sequence). The CDR3 loop spans 13 amino acids. The CDR3 region has the DNA TGTGCCAGCAGCTTAGGTCCCGACAATGAGCAGTTCTTC. Translated, it gives CASSLGPDNEQFF.

This rearrangement joins TRBV7-9 to TRBJ2-7, with D maybe TRBD2 (6 bases). From germline, CDR1 is SEHNR and CDR2 FQNEAQ (reference sequence). The CDR3 extends over 13 amino acids. V was clipped by 6 bases and J by 4 bases, with 13 bases between them. The CDR3 DNA reads TGTGCCAGCAGTGAAGGGGCGGGGTACGAGCAGTACTTC. It codes for CASSEGAGYEQYF.

The CDR3 DNA reads TGTGCCACCAGCAGAGCACTAGCGGGGGATACGCAGTATTTT. This translates into CATSRALAGDTQYF. V gene TRBV15 combines with J gene TRBJ2-3; 10 bases fit TRBD2. This CDR3 region has 14 residues. Per germline, CDR1 LNHNV and CDR2 YYDKDF (reference sequence). The J segment lost 6 bases and the V segment lost 1 base, leaving 1 base of the junction unmatched.

The chain recombines TRBV7-9 with TRBJ1-3; D call uncertain. Trimming cost V 3 bases and J 0 bases, with 9 bases left between them. This CDR3 spans 15 amino acids. Germline values: CDR1 SEHNR, CDR2 FQNEAQ (reference sequence). The CDR3 DNA reads TGTGCCAGCAGCTTGGGCGGTGTCTCTGGAAACACCATATATTTT. It specifies CASSLGGVSGNTIYF.

This sequence joins TRBV5-1 and TRBJ2-1; D is undetermined. The CDR3 has 13 amino acids. The germline CDR1 and CDR2 sequences are SGHRS and YFSETQ. Deletions cut 2 bases from V and 5 bases from J, with 8 bases between. In DNA form, the CDR3 reads TGCGCCAGCAGCTTCGGCCCCAACAATGAGCAGTTCTTC. This gives the protein CASSFGPNNEQFF.

V and J are TRBV4-3 and TRBJ2-5, with D perhaps TRBD1 or TRBD2 (6 bases each). Near its end, the DNA agrees better with TRBJ2-7, so the J call may be wrong. Looked up from germline, CDR1 is LGHNA and CDR2 is YSLEER. The CDR3 contains 15 residues. The CDR3, as DNA: TGCGCCAGCAGCCAAGATCAACAGGGAGGTAACGAGCAGTACTTC. As protein: CASSQDQQGGNEQYF.

V usage is TRBV7-9 and J usage is TRBJ2-3; possibly TRBD1 or TRBD2 for D (5 bases each). Trimming took 4 bases from V and 4 from J, leaving 12 bases between them. CDR3 length: 14 residues. Germline V gene lookup returns CDR1 SEHNR and CDR2 FQNEAQ (reference sequence). The DNA for the CDR3 is TGTGCCAGCAGCTACGGGACCGCCGCAGATACGCAGTATTTT. Its protein product is CASSYGTAADTQYF. The entire variable domain, with the rest obtained from reference TRBV7-9 and TRBJ2-3, is as follows: DTGVSQNPRHKITKRGQNVTFRCDPISEHNRLYWYRQTLGQGPEFLTYFQNEAQLEKSRLLSDRFSAERPKGSFSTLEIQRTEQGDSAMYLCASSYGTAADTQYFGPGTRLTVL.

The rearrangement joins TRBV13 to TRBJ2-7; possible D gene TRBD2, 6 bases. The germline gives CDR1 PRHDT, CDR2 FYEKMQ (reference sequence). The CDR3 runs to 13 residues. V lost 5 bases to trimming and J lost 4 bases, with 12 bases between them. CDR3 loop: CASSPGLFYEQYV. DNA for the CDR3: TGTGCCAGCAGCCCGGGACTCTTTTACGAGCAGTACGTC.

V and J are TRBV6-5 and TRBJ1-1; D is unclear. The germline V gene encodes CDR1 MNHEY and CDR2 SVGAGI. V was pared by 0 bases and J by 6 bases, with 11 bases between. The CDR3 loop spans 14 amino acids. The CDR3 loop reads CASSYSRTRPEAFF. The CDR3 nucleotides read TGTGCCAGCAGTTACTCCAGGACCCGACCTGAAGCTTTCTTT.

V and J are TRBV15 and TRBJ2-1; a weak D match, TRBD2 (7 bases). The germline V and J ends were trimmed by 0 bases and 8 bases, with 14 bases remaining between them. The CDR3 consists of 15 residues. Germline loops: CDR1 LNHNV, CDR2 YYDKDF (reference sequence). The CDR3 protein is CATSRDPQGRDEQFF. The DNA of the CDR3 is TGTGCCACCAGCAGAGATCCCCAGGGGAGGGATGAGCAGTTCTTC.